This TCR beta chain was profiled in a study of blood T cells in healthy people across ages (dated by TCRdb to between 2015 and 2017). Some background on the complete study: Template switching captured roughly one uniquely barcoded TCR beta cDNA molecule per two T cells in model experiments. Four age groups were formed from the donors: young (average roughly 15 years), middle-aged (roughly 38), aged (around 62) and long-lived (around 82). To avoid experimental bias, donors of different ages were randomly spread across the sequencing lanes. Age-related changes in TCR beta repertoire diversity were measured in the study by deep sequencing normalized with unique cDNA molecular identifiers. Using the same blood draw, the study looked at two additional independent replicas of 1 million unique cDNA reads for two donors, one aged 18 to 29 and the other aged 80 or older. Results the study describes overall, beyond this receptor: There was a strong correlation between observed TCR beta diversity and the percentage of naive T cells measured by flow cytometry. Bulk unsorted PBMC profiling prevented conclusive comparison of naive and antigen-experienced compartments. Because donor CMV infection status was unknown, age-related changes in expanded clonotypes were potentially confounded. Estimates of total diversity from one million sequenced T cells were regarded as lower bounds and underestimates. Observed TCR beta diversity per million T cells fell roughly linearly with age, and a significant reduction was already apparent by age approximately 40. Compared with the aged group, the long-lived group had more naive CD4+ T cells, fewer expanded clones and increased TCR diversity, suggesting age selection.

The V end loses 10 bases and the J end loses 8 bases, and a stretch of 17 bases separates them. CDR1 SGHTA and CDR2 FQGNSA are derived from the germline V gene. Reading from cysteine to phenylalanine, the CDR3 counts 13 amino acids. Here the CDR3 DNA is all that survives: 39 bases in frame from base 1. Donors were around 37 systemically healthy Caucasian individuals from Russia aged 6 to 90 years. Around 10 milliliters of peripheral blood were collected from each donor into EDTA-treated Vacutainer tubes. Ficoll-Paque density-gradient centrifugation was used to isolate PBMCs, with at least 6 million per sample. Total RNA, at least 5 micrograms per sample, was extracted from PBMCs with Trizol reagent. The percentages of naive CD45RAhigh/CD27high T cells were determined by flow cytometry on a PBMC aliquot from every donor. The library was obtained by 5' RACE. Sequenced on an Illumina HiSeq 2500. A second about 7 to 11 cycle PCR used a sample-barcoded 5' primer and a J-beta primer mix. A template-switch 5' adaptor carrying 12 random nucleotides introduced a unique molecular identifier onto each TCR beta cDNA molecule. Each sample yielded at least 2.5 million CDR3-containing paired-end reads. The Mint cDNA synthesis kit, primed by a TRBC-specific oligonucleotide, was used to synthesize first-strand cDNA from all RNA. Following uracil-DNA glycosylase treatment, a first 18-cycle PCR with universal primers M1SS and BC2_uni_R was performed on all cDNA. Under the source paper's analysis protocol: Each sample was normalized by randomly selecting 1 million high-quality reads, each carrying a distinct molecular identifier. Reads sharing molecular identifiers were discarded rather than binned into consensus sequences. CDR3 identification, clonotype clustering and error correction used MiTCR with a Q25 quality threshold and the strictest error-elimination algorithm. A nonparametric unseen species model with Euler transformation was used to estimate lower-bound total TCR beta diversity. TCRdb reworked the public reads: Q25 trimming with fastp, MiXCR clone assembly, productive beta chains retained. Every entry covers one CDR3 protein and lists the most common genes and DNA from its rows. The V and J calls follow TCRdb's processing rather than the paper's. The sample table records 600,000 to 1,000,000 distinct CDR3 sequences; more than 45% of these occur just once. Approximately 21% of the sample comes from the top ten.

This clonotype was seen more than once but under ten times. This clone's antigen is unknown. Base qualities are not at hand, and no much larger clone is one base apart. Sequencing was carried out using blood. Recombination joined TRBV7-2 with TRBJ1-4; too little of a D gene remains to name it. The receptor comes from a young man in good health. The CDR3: CANWREKREKLFF. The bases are TGTGCCAACTGGAGGGAGAAAAGGGAAAAACTGTTTTTT.